This T cell receptor beta chain derives from a study of shared clonotypes between healthy human individuals (dated by TCRdb to about 2020). For context, the study as a whole: A couple of women and three men aged 18 to 49 years were included in the cohort. For each donor, CD4 naive and CD4 memory were each run on three plates, CD8 naive on two plates, and CD8 memory on one plate. Blood TCR repertoires of about 5 healthy adults were deeply sequenced to estimate repertoire size and the extent of clonotype sharing between individuals. Different laboratories and diverse techniques were used to prepare libraries and sequence TCR repertoires, to increase sequencing depth and limit assay-specific biases. Between about 0.8 and 9 billion PBMCs per donor were obtained by leukapheresis.

Donors were healthy HIV-negative adults with no recently reported acute infections or vaccinations. Only Caucasian adults living in Nashville, Tennessee, USA were represented among the donors. Magnetic negative selection was used to enrich CD4+ T cells, after which naive cells were positively selected on CD45RA and the negative fraction became the memory subset. After blood collection by leukapheresis, PBMCs were isolated using Ficoll-Histopaque density gradient centrifugation and then cryopreserved in the vapor phase of liquid nitrogen. Purity and quantity of every magnetically sorted T cell population were checked by analytical flow cytometry. Genomic DNA was isolated from each sorted fraction and quantified by UV absorbance on a Nanodrop 2000c. TCR CDR3 regions were amplified from genomic DNA by multiplex PCR using the deep immunoSEQ assay. Extracted genomic DNA from each cell subset was spread evenly across all wells of several immunoSEQ 96-well plates, with each plate serving as a replicate. For sorted subsets, approximately 190 ng genomic DNA, equal to some 30,000 T cell genomes, was loaded into each replicate PCR. Purified libraries were measured with a Qubit 3.0 fluorometer, size-checked on a Bioanalyzer 2100, and measured again with the KAPA Library Quantification kit. Every immunoSEQ 96-well plate was sequenced on a separate single-read 150-cycle Illumina NextSeq 550 flow cell. Per the authors' processing: Because only junctional sequences without quality scores were contained in the immunoSEQ output, filtering matching that applied to full-length reads could not be performed. Sequences were annotated with PyIR, a Python wrapper for IgBLAST v1.9, and V/J genes and CDR3 were assigned using IMGT germline references. Reads with weak V/J assignments (E-value above 1e-6), missing CDR3, stop codons, out-of-frame junctions, or ambiguous translated residues were removed. V3J clonotypes were defined as sequences sharing an identical inferred V gene, J gene, and CDR3 amino acid sequence. The percentage overlap between two repertoires was calculated by dividing the number of shared unique clonotypes by the size of the smaller repertoire. RTK rarefaction, the Chao1 estimator, and Recon v2.1 estimates of unobserved clonotypes were used to assess repertoire richness. Generation probabilities were computed with OLGA for all TCRbeta clonotypes obtained by the gDNA method from four donors. As stored in TCRdb, this immuneACCESS dataset retains in-frame rearrangements with V and J assigned. A fraction of the clones does not appear; measured against another copy, unresolved V genes explain less than half of the discrepancy, and the remainder lacks a known reason. That table gives V, J and clone size, and the DNA gave D and trimming. For this sample there are 730,000 or so clones; approximately 79% appear just once. About 1.7% of the sample is taken by the ten largest.

The CDR3 runs 13 amino acids, cysteine and phenylalanine included. The read is trimmed to its CDR3 DNA, 39 bases read in frame from base 1. The junction shows trimming of 6 bases on V and 4 bases on J, plus 10 bases between the germline ends. According to the germline V gene, CDR1 reads SNHLY and CDR2 reads FYNNEI. The research as a whole found: Pairwise subsampling indicated that sequencing depth was expected to affect the degree of clonotype sharing among donors. Because the study included a small number of donors, the genetic and exposure-history diversity represented was limited. Even with the large sequencing depth, rarefaction of the sorted-subset datasets indicated that sequencing was incomplete. Compared with non-shared clonotypes, clonotypes shared by all four sorted-subset donors had higher generation probabilities. Naive subsets generally had larger estimated clonotype richness than memory subsets did. Only blood was sampled, and tissue TCR repertoires likely differ from those in blood. Sharing across a few donors was observed for around 4.8% of naive CD4, over 3% of naive CD8, over 2% of memory CD4, and roughly 0.4% of memory CD8 clonotypes.

As concerns this clone: It has no known antigen specificity. No clone much larger than this one lies a single base away; base qualities are absent.

The chain was built from TRBV2 and TRBJ1-5; the D segment could be TRBD1, given 5 matching bases. The source material was memory CD4+ T cells sorted from blood. The sample's cell subset or site label, in plain terms: CD45RA-negative fraction. The clonotype comes from a woman aged 25 to 39 in good health. CDR3 region: CASRWDPNQPQHF. In nucleotides, the sequence is TGTGCCAGCAGGTGGGACCCTAATCAGCCCCAGCATTTT.